This TCR beta chain came from a study of cytomegalovirus exposure and HLA in healthy donors. Primers for the PCR totalled 60 Vbeta and 13 Jbeta. TCRdb keeps only in-frame clones here, not all; method: immunoSEQ multiplex PCR. Here the sample spans over 50,000 clones, 75% to 85% being singletons. As concerns this clone: Its antigen remains unknown. This sample also contains other DNA sequences that code for the same CDR3.

Regarding the study as a whole: An analysis done earlier found most TCR beta V segments productive about 87% or about 30% of the time.

CDR3 length: 13 amino acids. V lost 3 bases and J lost 4; bases outside the gene matches: 0. From germline, CDR1 is SGHTA and CDR2 FQGNSA. The chain combines TRBV7-2 with TRBJ1-1; 9 bases are a match to TRBD1. The sequence was collected from a man between 50 and 59 years old in good health and CMV-seropositive. The sequenced sample was PBMCs. The CDR3 DNA reads TGTGCCAGCAGCTTGACAGGGGGCACTGAAGCTTTCTTT. It yields the protein CASSLTGGTEAFF.